The 21 T cell receptor beta chains below all came from one sample that was sequenced in a study of human T cells and chemical hapten exposure. TCRdb passed the RACE reads through MiXCR, listing each CDR3 protein once. The repertoire holds a few hundred thousand distinct CDR3 sequences, about 8.6% seen once, with 2.3% in the top ten. The time point denotes: pre-sensitization, week 0. Stated treatment: therapeutic diphenylcyclopropenone sensitization with weekly scalp DPC. The source material was whole blood, sampled in connection with sensitization to the hapten diphenylcyclopropenone (DPC). Every receptor here comes from a woman in her thirties or forties with alopecia areata. Some clones in this sample may be carry-over from other donors' samples.

J is TRBJ2-1 and V is TRBV7-2; 13 bases are a match to TRBD2. V lost 5 bases to trimming and J lost 9 bases; unmatched junction nucleotides: 13. Germline V gives CDR1 SGHTA, CDR2 FQGNSA. This CDR3 contains 17 residues. CDR3 sequence (DNA): TGTGCCAGCAGCCGGCGGACTAGCGGGAGTAAGCGGGGTGAGCAGTTCTTC. Translation: CASSRRTSGSKRGEQFF.

The V call is TRBV9, the J call TRBJ2-7, with a weak D call TRBD2 (6 bases). Between the trimmed V and J ends, which lost 1 base and 0 bases, there was a span of 8 bases. The germline V gene has CDR1 SGDLS and CDR2 YYNGEE. This CDR3 has 14 amino acids. CDR3 nucleotides: TGTGCCAGCAGCGTATCTAGCGTCTCCTACGAGCAGTACTTC. Its translation: CASSVSSVSYEQYF.

This clonotype has more than one count but fewer than ten. This chain links TRBV7-9 with TRBJ1-6, with D unresolved. The CDR3 contains 16 residues. Per germline, CDR1 SEHNR and CDR2 FQNEAQ (reference sequence). Trimming cost V 1 base and J 7 bases, with 14 bases left between them. In DNA form, the CDR3 reads TGTGCCAGCAGCTTAGTCCCCGCGGAACCGAATTCACCCCTCCACTTT. Its protein is CASSLVPAEPNSPLHF.

The genes are TRBV12-3 or TRBV12-4 and TRBJ1-5, with a weak D call TRBD1 (5 bases). This CDR3 is 15 amino acids long. Trimming shortened V by 0 bases and J by 3 bases, and 9 bases separated the two germline ends. The CDR3 loop is CASSLAGQNNQPQHF. DNA for the CDR3: TGTGCCAGCAGTTTAGCGGGGCAGAACAATCAGCCCCAGCATTTT.

This clonotype appeared many times. The chain combines TRBV29-1 with TRBJ1-1, with a weak D call TRBD1 (5 bases). With 8 bases removed from V and 4 bases from J, the gap between germline ends came to 17 bases. There are 13 residues in the CDR3. The germline V gene has CDR1 SQVTM and CDR2 ANQGSEA. The CDR3 bases are TGCAGCCACGGGGCAAGGGGCGGCACTGAAGCTTTCTTT. This sequence encodes CSHGARGGTEAFF.

Ten or more counts support this clonotype. For the CDR3, the DNA is TGTGCCAGCAGCCGCGCCGGGACAGGGGGCCGGAATGAGCAGTTCTTC. Translating gives CASSRAGTGGRNEQFF. The chain links TRBV3-1 to TRBJ2-1; 12 nucleotides line up with TRBD1. This CDR3 is 16 amino acids long. Germline values: CDR1 LGHDT, CDR2 YNNKEL (reference sequence). The ends lost 4 bases at V and 7 bases at J; junction bases unmatched: 8.

This clonotype was seen at least ten times. This chain links TRBV4-1 with TRBJ2-7, with D maybe TRBD1 (5 bases). The CDR3 contains 14 residues. V lost 1 base and J lost 3, with 10 bases in between. Germline CDR1 and CDR2: MGHRA and YSYEKL. The CDR3 sequence: CASSQVQGNYEQYF. The CDR3 nucleotides read TGCGCCAGCAGCCAAGTCCAGGGCAACTACGAGCAGTACTTC.

CDR3 DNA: TGTGCCAGCAGGTCCCTCCGAGCGGAGCGCACAGATACGCAGCATTTT. Its translation is CASRSLRAERTDTQHF. The chain uses TRBV6-5 and TRBJ2-3; D not certain. The DNA matches TRBJ1-5 better at its end, which makes the J call doubtful. This CDR3 contains 16 residues. Germline CDR1 is MNHEY and CDR2 is SVGAGI.

The rearrangement joins TRBV20-1 to TRBJ2-1; 8 bases agree with TRBD2. CDR1 is DFQATT and CDR2 is SNEGSKA in the germline V gene (reference sequence). This CDR3 has 16 amino acids. V gave up 4 bases and J gave up 6 bases; unmatched junction bases: 14. The CDR3 DNA follows: TGCAGTGCTAATCCCCCAGTAGCGGGACTTGCCAATGAGCAGTTCTTC. The encoded protein is CSANPPVAGLANEQFF.

The V call is TRBV5-1, the J call TRBJ2-7; 13 nucleotides align to TRBD2. CDR1 SGHRS and CDR2 YFSETQ come from the germline V gene. The CDR3 totals 15 residues. V was clipped by 4 bases and J by 6 bases; unmatched bases: 7. The CDR3 nucleotides are TGCGCCAGCAGCCCAGGACTAGCGGGAGTCCTCGAGCAGTACTTC. This encodes CASSPGLAGVLEQYF.

At least ten counts were recorded for this clonotype. The chain recombines TRBV28 with TRBJ2-7; D is perhaps TRBD1 (6 bases). CDR1 MDHEN and CDR2 SYDVKM come from the germline V gene. The V end lost 6 bases, the J end lost 0 bases, and 27 bases lay between the germline ends. This CDR3 spans 19 amino acids. The CDR3 loop is CASRKRPGTSFQSSYEQYF. Here the CDR3 DNA reads TGTGCCAGCAGAAAAAGACCCGGGACATCTTTTCAGAGCTCCTACGAGCAGTACTTC. Full variable domain (missing parts from reference TRBV28 and TRBJ2-7): DVKVTQSSRYLVKRTGEKVFLECVQDMDHENMFWYRQDPGLGLRLIYFSYDVKMKEKGDIPEGYSVSREKKERFSLILESASTNQTSMYLCASRKRPGTSFQSSYEQYFGPGTRLTVT.

The chain is built from TRBV7-2 and TRBJ2-7; TRBD2 agrees at 11 bases. Germline CDR1 SGHTA, CDR2 FQGNSA. With 1 base clipped from V and 6 bases from J, the junction kept 5 bases outside the gene matches. The CDR3 extends over 15 amino acids. The CDR3 coding sequence is TGTGCCAGCAGCTTAGTTTTGGGGACTAGCGGCGAGCAGTACTTC. This sequence encodes CASSLVLGTSGEQYF.

This clonotype was recorded at least ten times. This chain joins TRBV10-3 and TRBJ2-6; 7 bases map to TRBD1. Germline V gives CDR1 ENHRY, CDR2 SYGVKD. After removal of 3 bases from V and 2 bases from J, the junction contained 7 bases not matched to a gene. The CDR3 spans 17 residues. In nucleotides, the CDR3 is TGTGCCATCAGTGAAGGGGGCGGGTTAGCTGGGGCCAACGTCCTGACTTTC. Translation gives CAISEGGGLAGANVLTF.

This clonotype showed up just a few times. The chain joins TRBV7-2 to TRBJ2-5; 9 nucleotides line up with TRBD1. This CDR3 spans 15 amino acids. Germline V gives CDR1 SGHTA, CDR2 FQGNSA. V lost 3 bases, J lost 1 base, and 3 bases stayed unmatched. CDR3 bases: TGTGCCAGCAGCTTTGCGGGACAGGGCCAAGAGACCCAGTACTTC. Encoded protein: CASSFAGQGQETQYF.

This clonotype was detected a few times. J is TRBJ2-1 and V is TRBV11-2, with 10 bases identical to TRBD2. V shed 1 base and J 8 bases; nucleotides not matched to a gene: 5. Germline CDR1 is SGHAT and CDR2 is FQNNGV. The CDR3 is 15 residues long. CDR3 in amino acids: CASSLGGTSEHEQFF. CDR3 nucleotide sequence: TGTGCCAGCAGCTTAGGCGGGACTAGCGAGCATGAGCAGTTCTTC. The complete variable domain, with remaining parts taken from reference TRBV11-2 and TRBJ2-1, reads EAGVAQSPRYKIIEKRQSVAFWCNPISGHATLYWYQQILGQGPKLLIQFQNNGVVDDSQLPKDRFSAERLKGVDSTLKIQPAKLEDSAVYLCASSLGGTSEHEQFFGPGTRLTVL.

The genes are TRBV28 and TRBJ2-7, with TRBD2 matching 7 bases. V was clipped by 2 bases and J by 4 bases; unmatched bases: 5. There are 14 residues in the CDR3. The germline V gene has CDR1 MDHEN and CDR2 SYDVKM. The CDR3 region has the DNA TGTGCCAGCAGTTTAGCGGGAGACGAATACGAGCAGTACTTC. Translation gives CASSLAGDEYEQYF.

The V gene is TRBV27, the J gene TRBJ2-2; 7 bases map to TRBD2. The V gene's germline CDR1 is MNHEY and CDR2 SMNVEV (reference sequence). This CDR3 contains 16 residues. V was clipped by 10 bases and J by 4 bases; unmatched bases: 15. CDR3 amino acids: CANSTTRGGLTGELFF. The CDR3 coding sequence is TGTGCCAACAGCACGACTCGCGGGGGACTCACCGGGGAGCTGTTTTTT.

About this clonotype itself: An end of the junction differs from the germline gene, which may be a read error. The chain joins TRBV6-1 to TRBJ2-3, with D perhaps matching TRBD2 (7 bases). The germline CDR1 and CDR2 sequences are MNHNS and SASEGT. The CDR3 consists of 16 residues. CDR3 DNA: TGTGTCAGCAGTAGGGGGAAGGCGGGAGACACAGATACGCAGTATTTT. Translated, it gives CVSSRGKAGDTDTQYF.

The rearrangement joins TRBV2 to TRBJ2-7; tentatively, D is TRBD1 (6 bases). The CDR3 is 14 amino acids. The V gene's germline CDR1 is SNHLY and CDR2 FYNNEI. The V end was cut by 1 base, the J end by 2 bases, with 9 bases between. The CDR3 sequence is CASSEEKGAYEQYF. The CDR3 DNA is TGTGCCAGCAGTGAAGAGAAGGGGGCCTACGAGCAGTACTTC.

This clonotype was found a few times. The rearrangement links TRBV12-3 or TRBV12-4 to TRBJ2-5; 8 bases map to TRBD1. Germline trimming cut 6 bases from V and 4 bases from J; bases unmatched to any gene: 7. The CDR3 runs 14 residues. The CDR3 protein is CASRQTGDLETQYF. CDR3 nucleotides: TGTGCCAGCAGGCAGACAGGGGACCTAGAGACCCAGTACTTC.

The genes are TRBV10-3 and TRBJ2-2; 7 positions agree with TRBD1. CDR3 size: 15 residues. V lost 11 bases to trimming and J lost 5 bases; unmatched junction nucleotides: 14. The germline gives CDR1 ENHRY, CDR2 SYGVKD. In DNA, the CDR3 is TGTGCCGCCCTGGATGGGACAGATAATACCGGGGAGCTGTTTTTT. Translation: CAALDGTDNTGELFF.